A selection of T cell receptor beta chains follows, all from one sample in a study of PD-L1 blockade in urothelial cancer. TCRdb keeps only in-frame clones here, not all; method: immunoSEQ multiplex PCR. The sample holds under 150,000 clones; roughly 90% are singletons and the top ten take around 1.7%. Sequencing used PBMCs, obtained around atezolizumab (anti-PD-L1) treatment. These receptors all come from a man aged 55 to 70 with urothelial cancer. CDR3s leave out the opening cysteine and the closing phenylalanine or tryptophan.

V	CDR3
TRBV29-1	SVFRSYNEQF
TRBV5-1	ASSLAGGQETQY
TRBV9	ASSVDAGGPVEQF
TRBV27	ASRGGVDYGYT
TRBV7-9	ASSRTDSYEQY
TRBV5-1	ASSIQGGSTEAF
TRBV27	ASRSFIRLSEAF
TRBV6-5	ASRRTGSYEQY
TRBV5-1	ASSAGTSGRTEQY
TRBV5-4	ASSLERAGEQY
TRBV27	ASGNGAGANVLT
TRBV7-3	ASSLSTGELF
TRBV5-4	ASSFQGSNTGELF
TRBV7-8	ASSLVGRGRDWSNQPQH